This TCR beta chain comes out of a study of T cells after yellow fever vaccination (dated by TCRdb to the late 2010s). For the study in its entirety: The SMART-Seq v4 Ultra Low Input RNA kit was used to prepare libraries from fractions with low cell numbers. To track T-cell clones before and after primary and booster YFV17D yellow fever vaccination, bulk TCR alpha and beta repertoires were sequenced longitudinally. Two healthy male donors made up the cohort, one aged 18 to 30 years and the other aged 30 to 40 years. Blood was collected at multiple timepoints before and after primary and secondary immunization, and bulk PBMC replicates and cell subsets were isolated. Results the study describes overall, beyond this receptor: Computational filtering was required because FACS-sorted repertoires could contain abundant contaminating clonotypes from the bulk population. Because only a couple of donors were included in the study, the extent to which the findings can be generalized is limited. A small share of clonotypes was detected in both CD4 and CD8 compartments, with the overlap likely arising from convergent recombination. Most clones expanded after primary vaccination (96% of CD4 and about 85% of CD8) were re-detected after the booster, suggesting that broad memory maintenance occurred. Compared with the primary T-cell response, the secondary T-cell response was weaker but faster, peaking on day 5 rather than day 15.

The sample's treatment or condition label, decoded: live attenuated yellow fever vaccine strain. At each blood-draw timepoint, two biological replicates of bulk PBMCs were obtained. A standard Ficoll-Paque protocol was used to isolate PBMCs from peripheral blood. TriZol was used to extract RNA from bulk PBMCs, CD4 and CD8 fractions, and dextramer-positive and dextramer-negative fractions. As regards this clonotype: The clone's antigen remains unknown. Per-base quality was not reported, and no clone a single base away is much larger than it.

Sequencer: Illumina NovaSeq 6000. TCR cDNA was synthesized by 5'RACE template switching, which introduced a universal primer site and unique molecular identifiers. Priming for cDNA synthesis came from both the TCR alpha and TCR beta constant segments. Library amplification involved two PCR steps, and the second step added sample barcodes and sequencing adapters. Sequencing of libraries was performed on Illumina HiSeq 2500 (2x100 bp) or NovaSeq (2x150 bp). On the study's bioinformatics: Reads were demultiplexed and collapsed into UMI consensus sequences with MIGEC, and V(D)J alignment was performed with MiXCR. Vaccine-responding clonotypes were identified with edgeR using replicate PBMC samples, with FDR below 0.01 and a log2 fold change above 5 up to day 15 being required. Bulk clonotypes were assigned CD4 or CD8 identity according to which sequenced CD4 or CD8 repertoire held them at higher abundance. The raw public data were reprocessed by TCRdb itself: fastp quality trimming at Q25, MiXCR clonotype calling, in-frame beta chains only. Every entry covers one CDR3 protein and lists the most common genes and DNA from its rows. The V and J calls come from TCRdb's annotation, not from the publication. Counted in this sample were a few hundred thousand distinct CDR3 sequences; around 19% of them appeared once. The ten largest clones add up to over 15% of the sample.

This clonotype originated in a young man who received the YFV17D yellow fever vaccine. The material sequenced was PBMCs, taken before the yellow fever booster vaccination.

DNA sequence: TGTGCCAGCAGCACCGGGGCCACCGCCAATCAGCCCCAGCATTTT. This is translated as CASSTGATANQPQHF. Here the chain combines TRBV12-3 or TRBV12-4 and TRBJ1-5; the D gene is possibly TRBD1, with 5 bases matching. Trimming costs V 6 bases and J 3 bases, and their ends lie 15 bases apart. From its cysteine to its phenylalanine, the CDR3 spans 15 amino acids. Only CDR3 DNA is held: 45 bases, read in frame from base 1.